The next 9 T cell receptor beta chains were all read from a single sample in a study of blood T cell repertoires in COVID-19. Produced via immunoSEQ multiplex PCR; TCRdb's table is partial and in-frame only. Found here are around 300,000 clones, just under 90% of them singletons; the top ten hold less than 2%. The specimen was PBMCs or T cells enriched from blood (not recorded which). The receptors were gathered from a woman between 55 and 75 years old who had recovered from COVID-19.

The V call is TRBV7-9, the J call TRBJ1-2, with 7 bases that match TRBD1. The CDR3 contains 15 residues. Germline trimming cut 5 bases from V and 7 bases from J; bases unmatched to any gene: 13. Germline CDR1 and CDR2: SEHNR and FQNEAQ (reference sequence). CDR3 in amino acids: CASSPGGGQAGGYTF. The DNA of the CDR3 is TGTGCCAGCAGCCCCGGCGGCGGACAGGCCGGTGGCTACACCTTC.

The chain is built from TRBV5-1 and TRBJ1-2; D is undetermined. CDR1 is SGHRS and CDR2 is YFSETQ in the germline V gene. V lost 0 bases to trimming and J lost 6 bases, with 9 bases between them. This CDR3 is 13 amino acids long. This CDR3 reads CASSLAGFDGYTF. CDR3 coding DNA: TGCGCCAGCAGCTTGGCCGGTTTTGATGGCTACACCTTC.

The V gene is TRBV10-1, the J gene TRBJ2-3; the D gene is possibly TRBD1 (5 bases). CDR3 size: 15 residues. Trimming removed 0 bases from V and 0 bases from J, with 7 bases in between. Per germline, CDR1 WNHNN and CDR2 SYGVQD (reference sequence). In nucleotides, the CDR3 is TGCGCCAGCAGTGAGTCGACAGCCAGCACAGATACGCAGTATTTT. Translated, it gives CASSESTASTDTQYF.

The gene calls are TRBV4-2 and TRBJ1-2; a weak D match, TRBD1 (5 bases). Germline V gene data show CDR1 as LGHNA and CDR2 as YNFKEQ. The CDR3 contains 15 residues. Trimming shortened V by 3 bases and J by 5 bases, and 16 bases separated the two germline ends. The CDR3 region has the DNA TGTGCCAGCAGCCAGGAAGGGGTATTCTCATATGGCTACACCTTC. It yields the protein CASSQEGVFSYGYTF.

The rearrangement links TRBV30 to TRBJ2-7; the D gene is possibly TRBD2 (7 bases). Germline CDR1 reads GTSNPN; CDR2 reads SVGIG (reference sequence). Trimming stripped 4 bases from V and 2 bases from J, with 18 bases between. The CDR3 has 15 residues. This chain's CDR3 is CAWTKGGATPYEQYF. The DNA for the CDR3 is TGTGCCTGGACCAAGGGGGGGGCTACCCCCTACGAGCAGTACTTC.

The chain joins TRBV28 to TRBJ2-4; tentative D call: TRBD2 (5 bases). CDR3 length: 15 amino acids. CDR1 is MDHEN, CDR2 SYDVKM, per germline. V was shortened by 4 bases and J by 6 bases, with 16 bases between the two germline ends. CDR3 DNA sequence: TGTGCCAGCAGTTCACCTCCTGAGGGCACAAACATTCAGTACTTC. Translation: CASSSPPEGTNIQYF.

The chain links TRBV2 to TRBJ1-2, with D possibly matching TRBD1 (5 bases). Per germline, CDR1 SNHLY and CDR2 FYNNEI. Deletions cut 7 bases from V and 7 bases from J, with 16 bases between. The CDR3 runs 13 residues. The CDR3 nucleotides read TGTGCCAGCACCGAAGGGGCAGCGGGTGGCTACACCTTC. Translating gives CASTEGAAGGYTF.

The V gene is TRBV30, the J gene TRBJ2-5, with unresolved D. The length of the CDR3 is 12 residues. V lost 4 bases and J 3 bases, leaving 9 bases between the germline ends. The germline CDR1 and CDR2 sequences are GTSNPN and SVGIG (reference sequence). The CDR3 DNA reads as TGTGCCTGGACCACGGTGAAAGAGACCCAGTACTTC. It translates to CAWTTVKETQYF. The full variable domain, completed using reference TRBV30 and TRBJ2-5, is SQTIHQWPATLVQPVGSPLSLECTVEGTSNPNLYWYRQAAGRGLQLLFYSVGIGQISSEVPQNLSASRPQDRQFILSSKKLLLSDSGFYLCAWTTVKETQYFGPGTRLLVL.

With respect to this clone: The same CDR3 also results from other DNA sequences found in this sample. The genes are TRBV28 and TRBJ1-2; the D is unclear. This CDR3 contains 13 residues. Germline values: CDR1 MDHEN, CDR2 SYDVKM. The V and J ends lost 5 bases and 5 bases respectively, with 12 bases between them. The chain's CDR3 is CASSPLRGYGYTF. For the CDR3, the DNA is TGTGCCAGCAGTCCGTTGAGAGGATATGGCTACACCTTC.